The rows below give T cell receptor beta chains drawn from one sample of a study of T-cell reconstitution after alpha-beta-depleted transplantation in children. MiXCR, applied by TCRdb to the PCR reads, yields one record per CDR3 protein. The sample lists about 72,000 distinct CDR3 sequences, 7.3% seen once, with less than 3% in the top ten. The sample here was PBMCs from the stem cell graft donor, taken from the stem cell graft. Receptors were obtained from a human donor who donated a stem cell graft to a child with acute lymphoblastic leukemia. Each CDR3 is given with its conserved first and last residue.

CDR3 length	V gene	CDR3 protein
13	TRBV27	CASSLQGNYGYTF
15	TRBV5-1	CASRPGTGDYEKLFF
12	TRBV12-5	CASGLVHSPLHF
17	TRBV12-3/TRBV12-4	CASGTRVPTGPKEKLFF
14	TRBV29-1	CSVGGLAGGETQYF
13	TRBV11-2	CASSLGILYEQYF
13	TRBV2	CASGDRGYYEQYF
14	TRBV2	CASSAAKDYNEQFF
14	TRBV6-2/TRBV6-3	CASSYSIGDQPQHF
14	TRBV6-2/TRBV6-3	CASSGLWVAYEQYF
17	TRBV28	CASSPPTGVLRNQPQHF